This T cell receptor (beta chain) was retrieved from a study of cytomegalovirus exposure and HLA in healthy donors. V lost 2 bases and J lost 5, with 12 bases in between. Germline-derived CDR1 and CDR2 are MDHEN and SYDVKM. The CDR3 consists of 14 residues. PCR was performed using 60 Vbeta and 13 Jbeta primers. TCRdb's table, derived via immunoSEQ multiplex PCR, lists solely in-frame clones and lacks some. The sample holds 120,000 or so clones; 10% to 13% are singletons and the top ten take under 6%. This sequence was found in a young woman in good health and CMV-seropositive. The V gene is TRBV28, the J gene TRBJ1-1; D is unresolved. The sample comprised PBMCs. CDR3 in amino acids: CASSLVPGGTEAFF. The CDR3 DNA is TGTGCCAGCAGTTTAGTGCCAGGAGGGACTGAAGCTTTCTTT.